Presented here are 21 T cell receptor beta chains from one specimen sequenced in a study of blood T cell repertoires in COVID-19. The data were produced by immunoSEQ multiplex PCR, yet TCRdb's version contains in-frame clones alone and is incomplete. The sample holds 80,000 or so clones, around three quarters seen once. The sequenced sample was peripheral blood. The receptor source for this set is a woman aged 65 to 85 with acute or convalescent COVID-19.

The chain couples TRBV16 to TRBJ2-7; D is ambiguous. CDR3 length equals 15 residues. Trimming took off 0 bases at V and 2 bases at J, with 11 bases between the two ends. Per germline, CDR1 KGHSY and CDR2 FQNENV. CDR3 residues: CASSQSPAEPYEQYF. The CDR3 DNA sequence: TGTGCCAGCAGCCAATCTCCGGCGGAGCCCTACGAGCAGTACTTC.

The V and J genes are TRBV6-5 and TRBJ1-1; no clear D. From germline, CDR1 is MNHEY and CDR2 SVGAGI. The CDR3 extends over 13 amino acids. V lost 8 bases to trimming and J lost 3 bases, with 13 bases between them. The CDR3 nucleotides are TGTGCCAGCCAGGCATGGTTGTACACTGAAGCTTTCTTT. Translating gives CASQAWLYTEAFF.

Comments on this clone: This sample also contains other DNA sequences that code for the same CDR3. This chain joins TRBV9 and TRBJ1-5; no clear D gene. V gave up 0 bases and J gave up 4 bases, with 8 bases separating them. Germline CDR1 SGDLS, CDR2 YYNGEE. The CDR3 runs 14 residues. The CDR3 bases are TGTGCCAGCAGCGTAGGGTCGGAGAATCAGCCCCAGCATTTT. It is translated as CASSVGSENQPQHF.

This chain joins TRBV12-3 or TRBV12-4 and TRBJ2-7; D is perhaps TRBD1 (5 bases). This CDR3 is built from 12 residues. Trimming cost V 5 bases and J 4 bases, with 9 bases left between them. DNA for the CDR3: TGTGCCAGCAGTCCGACAGTTTACGAGCAGTACTTC. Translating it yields CASSPTVYEQYF.

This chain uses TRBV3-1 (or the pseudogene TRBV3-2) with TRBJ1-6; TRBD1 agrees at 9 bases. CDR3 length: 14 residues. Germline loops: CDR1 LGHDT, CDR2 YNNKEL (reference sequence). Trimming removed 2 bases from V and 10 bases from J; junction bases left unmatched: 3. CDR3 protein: CASSQLQGASPLHF. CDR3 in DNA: TGTGCCAGCAGCCAATTACAGGGGGCCTCACCCCTCCACTTT.

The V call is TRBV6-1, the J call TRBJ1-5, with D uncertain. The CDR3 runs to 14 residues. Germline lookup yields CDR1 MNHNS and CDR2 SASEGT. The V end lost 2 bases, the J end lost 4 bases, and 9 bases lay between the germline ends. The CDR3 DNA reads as TGTGCCAGCAGTGAATTCGTTACAAATCAGCCCCAGCATTTT. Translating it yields CASSEFVTNQPQHF.

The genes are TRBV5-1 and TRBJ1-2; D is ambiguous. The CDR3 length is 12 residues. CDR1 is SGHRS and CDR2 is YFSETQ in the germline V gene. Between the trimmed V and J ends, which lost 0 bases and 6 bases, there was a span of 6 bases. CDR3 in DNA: TGCGCCAGCAGCTTGGGGGCTGATGGCTACACCTTC. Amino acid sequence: CASSLGADGYTF. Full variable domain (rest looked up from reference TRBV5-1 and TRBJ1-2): KAGVTQTPRYLIKTRGQQVTLSCSPISGHRSVSWYQQTPGQGLQFLFEYFSETQRNKGNFPGRFSGRQFSNSRSEMNVSTLELGDSALYLCASSLGADGYTFGSGTRLTVV.

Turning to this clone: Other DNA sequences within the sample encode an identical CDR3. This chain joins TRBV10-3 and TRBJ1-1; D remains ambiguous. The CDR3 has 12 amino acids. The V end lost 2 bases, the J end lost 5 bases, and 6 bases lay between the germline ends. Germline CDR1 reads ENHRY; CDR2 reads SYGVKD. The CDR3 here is CAISEGGTEAFF. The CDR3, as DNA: TGTGCCATCAGTGAGGGAGGGACTGAAGCTTTCTTT.

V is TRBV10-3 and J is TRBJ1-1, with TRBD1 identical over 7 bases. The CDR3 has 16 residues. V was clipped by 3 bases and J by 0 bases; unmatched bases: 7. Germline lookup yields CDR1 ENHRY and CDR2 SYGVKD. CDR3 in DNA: TGTGCCATCAGTGAAAAGGGGGCGGAGGTGAACACTGAAGCTTTCTTT. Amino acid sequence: CAISEKGAEVNTEAFF.

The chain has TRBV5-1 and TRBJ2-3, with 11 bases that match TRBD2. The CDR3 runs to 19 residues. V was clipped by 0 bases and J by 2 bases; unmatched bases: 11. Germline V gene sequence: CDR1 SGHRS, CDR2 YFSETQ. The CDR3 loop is CASSLAEASGGLYTDTQYF. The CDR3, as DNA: TGCGCCAGCAGCTTGGCCGAGGCTAGCGGGGGGCTCTACACAGATACGCAGTATTTT.

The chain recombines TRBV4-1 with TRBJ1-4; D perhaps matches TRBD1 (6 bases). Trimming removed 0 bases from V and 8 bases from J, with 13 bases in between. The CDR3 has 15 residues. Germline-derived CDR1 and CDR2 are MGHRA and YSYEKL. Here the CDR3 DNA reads TGCGCCAGCAGCCAAGATGGGGGCGCCTGGGAAAAACTGTTTTTT. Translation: CASSQDGGAWEKLFF.

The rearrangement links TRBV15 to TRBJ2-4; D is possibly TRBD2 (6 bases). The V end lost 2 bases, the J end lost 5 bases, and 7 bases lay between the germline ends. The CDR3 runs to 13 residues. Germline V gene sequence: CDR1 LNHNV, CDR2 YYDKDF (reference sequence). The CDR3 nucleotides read TGTGCCACCAGCAGAACTAGCCAAAACATTCAGTACTTC. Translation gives CATSRTSQNIQYF.

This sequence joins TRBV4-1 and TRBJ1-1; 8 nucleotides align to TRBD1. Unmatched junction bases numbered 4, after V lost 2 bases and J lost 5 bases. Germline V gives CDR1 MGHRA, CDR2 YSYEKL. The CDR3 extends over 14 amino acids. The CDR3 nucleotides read TGCGCCAGCAGCCAAAACAGGGGGAATACTGAAGCTTTCTTT. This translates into CASSQNRGNTEAFF.

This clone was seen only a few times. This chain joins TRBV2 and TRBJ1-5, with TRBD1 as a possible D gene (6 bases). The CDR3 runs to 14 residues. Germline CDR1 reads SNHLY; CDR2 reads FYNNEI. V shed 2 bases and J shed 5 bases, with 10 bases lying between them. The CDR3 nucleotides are TGTGCCAGCAGTGAACTGGACAGCTATCAGCCCCAGCATTTT. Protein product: CASSELDSYQPQHF.

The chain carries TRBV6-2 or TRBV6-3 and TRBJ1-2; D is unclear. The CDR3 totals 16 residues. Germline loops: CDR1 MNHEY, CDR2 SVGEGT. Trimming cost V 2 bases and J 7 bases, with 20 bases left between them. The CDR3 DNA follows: TGTGCCAGCAGTTACGACTCGGGCAGGCGGAGGCTTGGCTACACCTTC. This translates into CASSYDSGRRRLGYTF.

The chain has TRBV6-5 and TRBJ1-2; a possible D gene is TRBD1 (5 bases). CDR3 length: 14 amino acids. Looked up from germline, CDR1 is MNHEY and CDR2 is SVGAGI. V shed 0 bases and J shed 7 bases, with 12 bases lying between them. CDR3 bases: TGTGCCAGCAGTTACTCCCAGGGATTGGTTGGCTACACCTTC. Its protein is CASSYSQGLVGYTF.

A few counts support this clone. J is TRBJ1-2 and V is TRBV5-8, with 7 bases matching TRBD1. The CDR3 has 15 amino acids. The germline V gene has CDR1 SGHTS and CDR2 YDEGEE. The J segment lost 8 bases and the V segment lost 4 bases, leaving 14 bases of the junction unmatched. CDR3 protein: CASSPSATGTEGYTF. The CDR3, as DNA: TGTGCCAGCAGCCCGTCGGCTACCGGGACAGAAGGCTACACCTTC.

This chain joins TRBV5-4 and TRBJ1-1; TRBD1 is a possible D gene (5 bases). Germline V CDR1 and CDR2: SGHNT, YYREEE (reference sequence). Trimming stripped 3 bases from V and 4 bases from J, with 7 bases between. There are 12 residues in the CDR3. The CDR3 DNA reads TGTGCCAGCAGCTCGGACATCACTGAAGCTTTCTTT. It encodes CASSSDITEAFF.

This CDR3 reads CSVERDRDEQFF. DNA of the CDR3: TGCAGCGTTGAAAGAGACAGGGATGAGCAGTTCTTC. The rearrangement links TRBV29-1 to TRBJ2-1; TRBD1 matches 7 bases. Germline CDR1 SQVTM, CDR2 ANQGSEA. The CDR3 runs 12 residues. J was trimmed by 8 bases and V by 2 bases; bases with no gene match: 3.

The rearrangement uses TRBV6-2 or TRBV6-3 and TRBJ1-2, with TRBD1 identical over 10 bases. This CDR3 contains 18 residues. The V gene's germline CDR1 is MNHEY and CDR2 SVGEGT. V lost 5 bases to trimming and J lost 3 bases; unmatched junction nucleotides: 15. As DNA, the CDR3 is TGTGCCAGCAGTCGCGAGCAACCGGGACAGGGGTATTACTATGGCTACACCTTC. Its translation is CASSREQPGQGYYYGYTF.

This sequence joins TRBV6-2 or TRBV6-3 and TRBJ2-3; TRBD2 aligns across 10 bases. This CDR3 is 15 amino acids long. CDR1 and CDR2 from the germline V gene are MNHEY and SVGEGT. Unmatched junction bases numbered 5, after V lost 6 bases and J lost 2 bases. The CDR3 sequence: CASSHSGGATDTQYF. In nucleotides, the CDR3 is TGTGCCAGCAGCCACAGCGGGGGGGCCACAGATACGCAGTATTTT.